This T cell receptor beta chain was documented in a study of blood T cell repertoires in COVID-19. Looking at the study overall: Samples came from the United States, Italy and Spain, spanning acute and convalescent COVID-19.

The germline V gene encodes CDR1 LGHDT and CDR2 YNNKEL (reference sequence). This CDR3 contains 15 residues. The ends were cut back, 1 base at V and 3 bases at J, with 10 bases in the middle. Sequencing used immunoSEQ multiplex PCR; TCRdb keeps in-frame clones, though not all of them. The sample yields a few hundred thousand clones, 70% to 90% seen once. The chain employs TRBV3-1 (or the pseudogene TRBV3-2) and TRBJ1-5; D might be TRBD1 (5 bases). The sample taken for sequencing was peripheral blood. This clonotype originated in a woman between 35 and 50 years old who had recovered from COVID-19. The CDR3 protein is CASSQAGSPNQPQHF. The DNA of the CDR3 is TGTGCCAGCAGCCAAGCAGGGTCCCCCAATCAGCCCCAGCATTTT.